Below, one T cell receptor (beta chain) is given with its context. The sample originates from a study of blood T cell repertoires in COVID-19. Study at large: From the United States, Italy and Spain came samples of acute and convalescent COVID-19. Sample material is recorded as cDNA or gDNA derived from T cells, B-cell-depleted T cells, or PBMCs.

Original processing methods: Reference gene primers were amplified, and this amplification served to estimate nucleated cell counts. The assay was immunoSEQ multiplex PCR, and TCRdb's table has in-frame clones only and misses some. V and J calls and clone size are as listed in that table; D and trimming were resolved from the DNA. The sample records about 230,000 clones, 75% to 90% being singletons. The sequenced sample consisted of peripheral blood. The TCR originated in a woman aged 70-85 years with active or convalescent COVID-19.

The CDR3 here is CAWSVLDSRNSPLHF. The CDR3 nucleotides read TGTGCCTGGAGTGTATTGGACAGTAGAAATTCACCCCTCCACTTT. This chain joins TRBV30 and TRBJ1-6; a weak D match, TRBD1 (6 bases). The CDR3 sequence is 15 residues long. V was trimmed by 0 bases and J by 7 bases, leaving 13 bases between them. CDR1 GTSNPN and CDR2 SVGIG come from the germline V gene (reference sequence).